This T cell receptor (beta chain) was recovered during a study of T-cell memory formation after mild COVID-19. On the study more broadly: Largely, the TCR clusters proved donor specific.

TCRdb recomputed calls from the 5' RACE reads with MiXCR, one row per CDR3 protein. The sample lists 140,000 to 150,000 distinct CDR3 sequences; under 30% were seen once. The clonotype comes from an adult woman who had mild COVID-19 (a few samples of this study predate the infection). Cell type and time point are not known. Sequenced material: PBMCs or a T cell subset sorted from them (not recorded which).

The CDR3 DNA follows: TGTGCCTGGAGTATCGGGGGCCCGGCCTATGGCTACACCTTC. The encoded protein is CAWSIGGPAYGYTF. This sequence joins TRBV30 and TRBJ1-2; a weak D match, TRBD1 (6 bases). Per the germline V gene, CDR1 is GTSNPN and CDR2 is SVGIG (reference sequence). With 2 bases removed from V and 4 bases from J, the gap between germline ends came to 14 bases. The CDR3 contains 14 residues.